The source of this T cell receptor beta chain is a study of cytomegalovirus exposure and HLA in healthy donors. The PCR employed 60 Vbeta primers together with 13 Jbeta primers. This table comes from immunoSEQ multiplex PCR, and its TCRdb copy is limited to in-frame clones, with some not included. The table lists roughly 45,000 clones, under 65% of them singletons. Germline CDR1 MNHNY, CDR2 SVGAGI (reference sequence). V was trimmed by 0 bases and J by 4 bases, leaving 6 bases between them. CDR3 length: 13 amino acids. The sequenced sample was PBMCs. The J gene is TRBJ1-2, the V gene TRBV6-6; D ambiguous. The receptor was derived from a human donor in good health. DNA of the CDR3: TGTGCCAGCAGTTACTCGTCCGTCTATGGCTACACCTTC. Its protein is CASSYSSVYGYTF.